The T cell receptor (beta chain) described here comes from a study of blood T cell repertoires in COVID-19 (dated by TCRdb to 2020 to 2021). Context from the whole study: The collaborator samples originated in the United States, Italy and Spain and spanned the acute and convalescent phases of COVID-19. The samples were drawn from two sources: the first 160 participants of the ongoing ImmuneRACE study, and 1,254 subjects contributed by 6 global collaborators. The dataset comprised deeply sampled blood TCRbeta repertoires from subjects exposed to, actively infected with, or recovered from COVID-19. The repertoires were made available in a free public database intended to serve as a resource for research on the immune response to SARS-CoV-2. The prospective study material was composed of cDNA or gDNA derived from T cells, B-cell-depleted T cells, or PBMCs. A de-identified subject ID, COVID-19 status, age in years and sex were almost always included in the sample metadata. Where available, HLA class I and class II types were taken from metadata supplied by the sample provider and were not determined by assay-based typing. Overall study outcomes, separate from this receptor: How much clinical and demographic metadata was included differed by source and by participant, and the metadata was provided uncurated.

One collaborating source in Seattle enrolled patients during active infection and followed them longitudinally through the course of disease. The collaborating institutions used their own protocols to collect whole blood in K2EDTA tubes. For TCRbeta analysis, collaborator samples were shipped as frozen whole blood, as isolated PBMCs, or as DNA extracted from either sample type. CDR1 and CDR2, per the germline V gene, are MDHEN and SYDVKM. The CDR3 measures 13 amino acids from cysteine to phenylalanine. This entry keeps only the CDR3 DNA: 39 bases, framed from base 1. The trim is 5 bases for V and 5 bases for J, with a gap of 13 bases between the germline ends. A remark on this clone: Its recognized antigen is unknown. Base qualities are missing; no much larger clone stands one base away.

TCRbeta CDR3 regions were amplified from genomic DNA using the immunoSEQ Assay, a bias-controlled multiplex PCR. As for how the authors treated the data: Within the assay, amplification of reference gene primers was used to estimate how many nucleated cells each sample contained. To quantify the absolute abundance of each unique TCRbeta CDR3 rearrangement, sequence reads were collapsed and filtered. Productive Simpson clonality was computed per sample as the square root of Simpson's diversity index over productive rearrangements. What TCRdb holds here is the immuneACCESS table cut down to in-frame rearrangements. Part of the clones is not present; checked against another copy, under half of the missing clones reflect an unresolved V gene, and the others are unexplained. Clonal size and the V and J genes are those of that table, whereas D and trimming came from the DNA. For this sample the table gives 180,000 or so clones, of which 86% were detected only once. The ten largest clones take up about 10% of the sample.

Sequencing was carried out using peripheral blood. This clonotype originated in a woman in her sixties or seventies with COVID-19, enrolled during active disease. The chain was built from TRBV28 and TRBJ2-7; TRBD1 is perhaps the D gene, given 6 matching bases. The CDR3 region: CASSPQGTDEQYF. The DNA reads as follows: TGTGCCAGCAGTCCACAGGGTACGGACGAGCAGTACTTC. The full variable domain, with segments outside the CDR3 supplied by the reference TRBV28 and TRBJ2-7 proteins, appears as DVKVTQSSRYLVKRTGEKVFLECVQDMDHENMFWYRQDPGLGLRLIYFSYDVKMKEKGDIPEGYSVSREKKERFSLILESASTNQTSMYLCASSPQGTDEQYFGPGTRLTVT.